The 21 T cell receptor beta chains reported below all come from one sample, sequenced in a study of neoadjuvant anti-PD-1 for oral cavity cancer. Sequenced by immunoSEQ multiplex PCR; TCRdb stores in-frame clones only, minus some. The sample lists over 25,000 clones; more than 65% were seen once. Stated time point: after neoadjuvant nivolumab, at surgical resection. The sample here was PBMCs, taken after nivolumab (anti-PD-1) treatment. Every receptor here comes from a person aged 40 to 85 with oral cavity squamous cell carcinoma.

The rearrangement links TRBV19 to TRBJ1-2; tentative D call: TRBD1 (6 bases). The germline gives CDR1 LNHDA, CDR2 SQIVND (reference sequence). Trimming pared 4 bases from V and 7 bases from J, leaving 19 bases between. The CDR3 runs to 15 residues. CDR3 nucleotide sequence: TGTGCCAGTAGTACCCTCAGACAGGTTTCTATTGGCTACACCTTC. It translates to CASSTLRQVSIGYTF.

This clone came up once. V is TRBV28 and J is TRBJ2-7; 7 bases align to TRBD2. This CDR3 is built from 13 residues. Germline values: CDR1 MDHEN, CDR2 SYDVKM. V gave up 5 bases and J gave up 7 bases; unmatched junction bases: 8. The CDR3 nucleotides are TGTGCCAGCAGTGGCACTAGCGTCGGGGAGCAGTACTTC. It encodes CASSGTSVGEQYF.

The chain has TRBV7-9 and TRBJ1-5; 10 bases line up with TRBD1. In germline, CDR1 is SEHNR, CDR2 FQNEAQ (reference sequence). This CDR3 contains 14 residues. The V segment lost 4 bases and the J segment 5 bases; nucleotides outside the gene matches: 2. CDR3 sequence: CASSSGQGDQPQHF. The CDR3 region has the DNA TGTGCCAGCAGCTCCGGACAGGGGGATCAGCCCCAGCATTTT.

This clone was found once. The V and J genes are TRBV5-4 and TRBJ1-1, with D possibly being TRBD1 (5 bases). The CDR3 spans 14 residues. Trimming removed 0 bases at V and 4 bases at J, with 10 bases between. The germline gives CDR1 SGHNT, CDR2 YYREEE (reference sequence). CDR3 in amino acids: CASSLARAGTEAFF. CDR3 bases: TGTGCCAGCAGCTTGGCCAGGGCCGGCACTGAAGCTTTCTTT.

The V call is TRBV5-5, the J call TRBJ1-4; 10 nucleotides match TRBD1. Germline values: CDR1 SGHKS, CDR2 YYEKEE (reference sequence). V gave up 6 bases and J gave up 0 bases; unmatched junction bases: 14. This CDR3 is 19 amino acids long. CDR3 nucleotide sequence: TGTGCCAGCACCCCCGGGGGAGACAGGGGGCCACCAACTAATGAAAAACTGTTTTTT. Amino acids: CASTPGGDRGPPTNEKLFF.

This chain joins TRBV2 and TRBJ2-3; D gene uncertain. Trimming pared 4 bases from V and 5 bases from J, leaving 7 bases between. The length of the CDR3 is 12 residues. Germline-derived CDR1 and CDR2 are SNHLY and FYNNEI. The CDR3 DNA reads as TGTGCCAGCAGTGTCTACCAAGATACGCAGTATTTT. Translated: CASSVYQDTQYF.

This chain links TRBV27 with TRBJ1-5; 8 bases are a match to TRBD1. J gave up 11 bases and V 10 bases, and 16 bases lay outside the gene matches. Germline-derived CDR1 and CDR2 are MNHEY and SMNVEV (reference sequence). The CDR3 length is 14 residues. CDR3 coding DNA: TGTGCCACCTCGGACAGGGCCCTCGGGGGGTCCCAGCATTTT. This translates into CATSDRALGGSQHF.

V is TRBV7-2 and J is TRBJ2-7; a weak D match, TRBD2 (5 bases). Deletions cut 4 bases from V and 5 bases from J, with 15 bases between. The CDR3 is 14 amino acids. CDR1 is SGHTA, CDR2 FQGNSA, per germline. The CDR3: CASSSEGFVNEQYF. DNA for the CDR3: TGTGCCAGCAGCTCCGAGGGCTTCGTAAACGAGCAGTACTTC. The variable domain in full, completed from reference TRBV7-2 and TRBJ2-7, reads GAGVSQSPSNKVTEKGKDVELRCDPISGHTALYWYRQSLGQGLEFLIYFQGNSAPDKSGLPSDRFSAERTGGSVSTLTIQRTQQEDSAVYLCASSSEGFVNEQYFGPGTRLTVT.

The chain combines TRBV7-8 with TRBJ2-2; D remains ambiguous. The germline V and J ends were trimmed by 6 bases and 0 bases, with 11 bases remaining between them. Germline V gives CDR1 SGHVS, CDR2 FQNEAQ. The CDR3 sequence is 15 residues long. This chain's CDR3 is CASRRKGSNTGELFF. The CDR3 region has the DNA TGTGCCAGCAGACGAAAGGGTTCGAACACCGGGGAGCTGTTTTTT. Supplemented by reference TRBV7-8 and TRBJ2-2, the full variable domain reads GAGVSQSPRYKVAKRGQDVALRCDPISGHVSLFWYQQALGQGPEFLTYFQNEAQLDKSGLPSDRFFAERPEGSVSTLKIQRTQQEDSAVYLCASRRKGSNTGELFFGEGSRLTVL.

The chain uses TRBV7-2 and TRBJ1-6, with D possibly matching TRBD1 (6 bases). V lost 3 bases and J 7 bases, leaving 10 bases between the germline ends. This CDR3 is built from 14 residues. Per the germline V gene, CDR1 is SGHTA and CDR2 is FQGNSA. The CDR3 loop is CASSFDRNNSPLHF. The CDR3 bases are TGTGCCAGCAGCTTCGACAGGAACAATTCACCCCTCCACTTT.

The CDR3 bases are TGTGCCAGCAGCCCACCATCGCTAGCGGGGGGCTGGGGAGAGCAGTTCTTC. Its protein is CASSPPSLAGGWGEQFF. V gene TRBV5-6 combines with J gene TRBJ2-1; TRBD2 matches 11 bases. CDR3 length: 17 amino acids. CDR1 is SGHDT and CDR2 is YYEEEE in the germline V gene. J lost 10 bases, V lost 4 bases, and 16 bases had no gene match.

This chain joins TRBV18 and TRBJ2-6, with 11 bases fitting TRBD1. This CDR3 contains 17 residues. Germline V gene lookup returns CDR1 KGHSH and CDR2 LQKENI. The V segment lost 3 bases and the J segment 1 base; nucleotides outside the gene matches: 2. The CDR3 reads CASSPGQGVSGANVLTF. CDR3 DNA sequence: TGTGCCAGCTCACCGGGACAGGGGGTTTCTGGGGCCAACGTCCTGACTTTC.

V and J are TRBV4-3 and TRBJ2-6; D gene uncertain. CDR1 is LGHNA and CDR2 is YSLEER in the germline V gene. V lost 0 bases, J lost 0 bases, and 6 bases lay in between. This CDR3 is built from 16 residues. CDR3 nucleotides: TGCGCCAGCAGCCAAGAGCCAGGCTCTGGGGCCAACGTCCTGACTTTC. Protein product: CASSQEPGSGANVLTF.

The chain has TRBV7-3 and TRBJ2-7; TRBD1 matches 12 bases. Looked up from germline, CDR1 is SGHTA and CDR2 is FQGTGA. With 2 bases clipped from V and 6 bases from J, the junction kept 11 bases outside the gene matches. There are 17 residues in the CDR3. The CDR3 DNA follows: TGTGCCAGCAGCTTACGTATACCGGGACAGGGGGCGTTCGAGCAGTACTTC. It specifies CASSLRIPGQGAFEQYF.

The chain joins TRBV28 to TRBJ2-5; D is uncertain. Per germline, CDR1 MDHEN and CDR2 SYDVKM. CDR3 length: 9 amino acids. Trimming removed 11 bases at V and 5 bases at J, with 6 bases between. The CDR3 bases are TGTGCCGCCGGGGAGACCCAGTACTTC. Amino acids: CAAGETQYF.

V gene TRBV15 combines with J gene TRBJ1-5; D is unclear. Germline lookup yields CDR1 LNHNV and CDR2 YYDKDF (reference sequence). Trimming shortened V by 1 base and J by 3 bases, and 10 bases separated the two germline ends. CDR3 length: 15 residues. CDR3 sequence (DNA): TGTGCCACCAGCAGAGGGCTTTTAGACAATCAGCCCCAGCATTTT. Encoded protein: CATSRGLLDNQPQHF.

This clone came up a few times. The chain combines TRBV5-6 with TRBJ2-2, with 8 nucleotides matching TRBD1. CDR1 SGHDT and CDR2 YYEEEE come from the germline V gene. This CDR3 has 15 amino acids. V trimming: 5 bases; J trimming: 3 bases; junction bases outside the gene matches: 6. CDR3 protein: CASSRDRGYTGELFF. CDR3 DNA sequence: TGTGCCAGCAGTCGCGACAGGGGTTACACCGGGGAGCTGTTTTTT.

The chain recombines TRBV9 with TRBJ2-4; D may be TRBD1 or TRBD2 (5 bases each). The CDR3 consists of 15 residues. V lost 0 bases and J 8 bases, leaving 15 bases between the germline ends. Germline loops: CDR1 SGDLS, CDR2 YYNGEE. DNA of the CDR3: TGTGCCAGCAGCGTAGGCTCCGGGGAAGGGGACATTCAGTACTTC. This translates into CASSVGSGEGDIQYF.

The chain combines TRBV5-4 with TRBJ2-2; 8 positions agree with TRBD2. Per the germline V gene, CDR1 is SGHNT and CDR2 is YYREEE (reference sequence). The J segment lost 3 bases and the V segment lost 0 bases, leaving 10 bases of the junction unmatched. This CDR3 has 18 amino acids. The CDR3 reads CASSLELRGETYTGELFF. For the CDR3, the DNA is TGTGCCAGCAGCTTGGAATTGCGGGGGGAAACTTACACCGGGGAGCTGTTTTTT.

In its sample, this clone was seen a few times. This chain uses TRBV6-4 with TRBJ2-3; D might be TRBD1 (5 bases). The length of the CDR3 is 14 residues. Trimming pared 3 bases from V and 4 bases from J, leaving 11 bases between. Germline lookup yields CDR1 MRHNA and CDR2 SNTAGT. The CDR3 coding sequence is TGTGCCAGCAGTGATGTTGAAGGGGCAGATACGCAGTATTTT. Amino acid sequence: CASSDVEGADTQYF.

This chain uses TRBV12-5 with TRBJ2-6; TRBD1 aligns across 10 bases. V was pared by 4 bases and J by 3 bases, with 9 bases of the junction left unmatched. The germline V gene encodes CDR1 LGHNT and CDR2 FRNRAP. CDR3 length: 18 residues. The CDR3 loop is CASGSRQGARGGANVLTF. The CDR3 DNA is TGTGCTAGTGGTTCGCGACAGGGGGCAAGGGGTGGGGCCAACGTCCTGACTTTC.